The T cell receptor (beta chain) described here comes from a study of response to subunit inactivated influenza vaccine (dated by TCRdb to 2016 to 2018). As for the study more broadly: To follow how T cells responded to a trivalent subunit inactivated influenza vaccine, the researchers relied on deep quantitative profiling of the T cell receptor repertoire. Broad study findings and their caveats: According to the authors, only a limited number of new T cells may be recruited by each seasonal influenza vaccination.

This clonotype came up many times. What this receptor recognizes is not known. Per-base quality was not reported, and no clone a single base away is much larger than it. The CDR1 and CDR2 encoded by the germline V gene (reference sequence) are LGHDT and YNNKEL. The CDR3 holds 13 amino acids from the cysteine to the phenylalanine. The retained sequence is limited to the CDR3, 39 bases, with the frame set at the first base. The V and J ends are trimmed by 0 bases and 5 bases, leaving 5 bases between them. The library was built by means of RT-PCR. The sample was run on an Illumina HiSeq 2500. TCRdb cleaned the public reads at Q25 with fastp, built clones with MiXCR and kept in-frame beta chains. Each CDR3 protein gets just one entry, which takes the most common genes and DNA from the rows behind it. This sample lists hundreds of thousands of distinct CDR3 sequences; 7.5% to 8.5% were detected once. In total, the top ten clones hold under 15% of the sample.

This receptor was taken from a man in his fifties or sixties who received an inactivated influenza vaccine. Donor details come from another sample of the same person, matched by shared clones. The V gene is TRBV3-1 and the J gene is TRBJ1-5, with an unclear D gene assignment. The material sequenced was PBMCs from blood, taken about 24 months after vaccination. The CDR3: CASSQDLHQPQHF. The DNA is as follows: TGTGCCAGCAGCCAAGATCTTCATCAGCCCCAGCATTTT.